This T cell receptor beta chain stems from a study of cytomegalovirus exposure and HLA in healthy donors. Study-level results: The authors later found HLA-associated TCR beta chains more clonally expanded than equally common others. CMV serostatus stood as the only immune exposure information on hand. The classifier was said to identify cytomegalovirus status with high specificity and sensitivity. Fewer N-insertions (relative to the roughly 610-donor mean) were reportedly seen in an Asian-associated ancestry cluster in a later analysis.

CDR3 length: 14 residues. CDR1 and CDR2 (germline): SQVTM, ANQGSEA. The trim removed 6 bases at V and 8 bases at J, leaving 15 bases unmatched. Details on this clone: What it binds is not known.

PCR employed 60 Vbeta and 13 Jbeta primers. Profiled with immunoSEQ multiplex PCR; TCRdb holds only in-frame clones, not every one. The table has almost 200,000 clones, 75% to 85% seen once. The receptor was derived from a woman between 45 and 60 years old in good health and CMV-seronegative. The sequenced sample consisted of PBMCs. V usage is TRBV29-1 and J usage is TRBJ1-2, with 7 nucleotides matching TRBD1. DNA of the CDR3: TGCAGCGTCGTCCCCTTCGACAGGGTGAAAGGCTACACCTTC. It yields the protein CSVVPFDRVKGYTF.